This T cell receptor beta chain is from a study of T-cell memory formation after mild COVID-19. A 5'RACE reaction primed in the constant segment made cDNA libraries of TCR alpha and TCR beta, and these carried sample barcodes and UMIs. TCRdb reanalysed the 5' RACE reads using MiXCR and keeps one entry per CDR3 protein. The sample includes about 340,000 distinct CDR3 sequences, around a sixth of them seen just once. This CDR3 has 15 residues. Germline V gene data show CDR1 as MNHEY and CDR2 as SVGAGI. The V and J ends lost 2 bases and 4 bases, in that order; junction bases with no gene match: 5. A word on this clonotype: Its antigen remains unidentified.

General study results and limits: Pre-infection memory held some responding clones, suggesting pre-existing cross-reactive T cells responded.

This clonotype originated in a man between 18 and 35 years old who had mild COVID-19 (a few samples of this study predate the infection). Cell type and time point are not known. V and J are TRBV6-5 and TRBJ1-2; 9 positions match TRBD1. Material: PBMCs or a T cell subset sorted from them (not recorded which). DNA for the CDR3: TGTGCCAGCAGTTACCAGGGACAGGGTCCCTATGGCTACACCTTC. As protein: CASSYQGQGPYGYTF.